Given below is one TCR beta chain in context. CDR1 and CDR2 (germline): SGHTA, FQGNSA. CDR3 length equals 14 residues. V shed 0 bases and J shed 2 bases, with 6 bases lying between them. Next came a second PCR, run for 7 to 11 cycles, which used a sample-barcoded 5' primer along with a J-beta primer mix. MiXCR, applied by TCRdb to the 5' RACE reads, yields one record per CDR3 protein. Of some 1,500,000 distinct CDR3 sequences in the sample, roughly two fifths were seen once. These data are taken from a study of blood T cells in healthy people across ages. Specimen: blood. The TCR originated in a woman aged 18-29 years in good health. This chain links TRBV7-2 with TRBJ2-3; D unclear. The CDR3 sequence: CASSLAPITDTQYF. In DNA form, the CDR3 reads TGTGCCAGCAGCTTAGCACCTATCACAGATACGCAGTATTTT.